This passage covers 17 T cell receptor beta chains from one sample sequenced in a study of T cell clonality in common variable immunodeficiency (dated by TCRdb to between 2014 and 2017). On the study overall, not on this receptor specifically: CVID TCRbeta sequences reportedly showed fewer deletions and N-nucleotide insertions and lacked highly modified clones with 13 or more V deletions.

These receptors' antigens are unknown. Preparation of the library involved the immunoSEQ multiplex PCR assay. TCRdb limited this immuneACCESS table to in-frame rearrangements with V and J called. A share of clones is missing; checked studies link under half to unresolved V genes, and the rest is unexplained. The sample counts over 30,000 clones, each observed more than once. About 6.1% of the sample is taken by the ten largest. The sequenced sample consisted of peripheral blood mononuclear cells. Receptor source: a human donor with common variable immunodeficiency.

This clone was observed a handful of times. Read coverage stops 3 residues before the CDR3 terminus; the germline J gene supplies the remainder. V and J are TRBV18 and TRBJ1-6; 7 nucleotides agree with TRBD1. This CDR3 spans 13 amino acids. The V segment lost 8 bases and the J segment 7 bases; nucleotides outside the gene matches: 5. The germline V gene has CDR1 KGHSH and CDR2 LQKENI. This CDR3 reads CASGWDSNSPLHF. The DNA read from the CDR3 is TGTGCCAGCGGATGGGACAGCAATTCACCC.

The table lists this clone with a few counts. The read halts 3 residues ahead of the CDR3 end, with the missing end drawn from the germline J gene. The chain carries TRBV2 and TRBJ1-2; tentatively, D is TRBD1 (5 bases). This CDR3 region has 14 residues. Germline V gives CDR1 SNHLY, CDR2 FYNNEI. This chain's CDR3 is CASSSGTVGGDYTF. Partial CDR3 DNA: TGTGCCAGCAGTTCAGGGACGGTCGGGGGGGAC.

This clone showed up many times. The read stops 3 residues short of the end of the CDR3; the missing end is completed from the germline J gene. The V and J genes are TRBV30 and TRBJ2-1; D possibly corresponds to TRBD1 (5 bases). CDR3 length: 12 residues. Trimming pared 3 bases from V and 3 bases from J, leaving 6 bases between. Germline loops: CDR1 GTSNPN, CDR2 SVGIG (reference sequence). This CDR3 is CAWRGVYNEQFF. Partial CDR3 DNA: TGTGCCTGGAGAGGGGTCTACAATGAG.

As concerns this clone: The read is 3 residues too short to cover the CDR3 end, so that end is filled in from the germline J gene. The rearrangement links TRBV2 to TRBJ2-7, with unresolved D. Germline loops: CDR1 SNHLY, CDR2 FYNNEI. The CDR3 sequence is 11 residues long. V shed 6 bases and J shed 4 bases, with 7 bases lying between them. Here the CDR3 reads CASRGHYEQYF. The part of the CDR3 DNA that was read is TGTGCCAGCAGAGGCCATTACGAG.

A note on this clone: The CDR3 end falls 3 residues outside the read, so it is completed with the germline J gene. V usage is TRBV30 and J usage is TRBJ1-5, with TRBD1 matching 9 bases. Germline lookup yields CDR1 GTSNPN and CDR2 SVGIG (reference sequence). This CDR3 has 18 amino acids. The ends lost 2 bases at V and 0 bases at J; junction bases unmatched: 11. The DNA read from the CDR3 is TGTGCCTGGAGTTCCGGACAGGGGACGTTTTATAGCAATCAGCCC. Translation: CAWSSGQGTFYSNQP. The full-length CDR3 reads as CAWSSGQGTFYSNQPQHF. The whole variable domain, filled in from reference TRBV30 and TRBJ1-5, reads SQTIHQWPATLVQPVGSPLSLECTVEGTSNPNLYWYRQAAGRGLQLLFYSVGIGQISSEVPQNLSASRPQDRQFILSSKKLLLSDSGFYLCAWSSGQGTFYSNQPQHFGDGTRLSIL.

CDR3 DNA, as far as it was read: TGTGCCAGCAGCTTCGGACAACTCAATGAAAAA. The encoded protein is CASSFGQLNEK. The whole CDR3 protein is CASSFGQLNEKLFF. The chain is built from TRBV7-9 and TRBJ1-4, with a possible D match to TRBD1 (5 bases). The read ends 3 residues early relative to the CDR3; the germline J gene fills the gap. Germline V gene lookup returns CDR1 SEHNR and CDR2 FQNEAQ (reference sequence). The CDR3 is 14 amino acids. Trimming took 3 bases from V and 5 from J, leaving 10 bases between them.

This clone was seen many times. The read terminates 3 residues ahead of where the CDR3 ends, so the germline J gene completes it. The V and J genes are TRBV11-2 and TRBJ1-1; D may be TRBD1 (5 bases). Germline-derived CDR1 and CDR2 are SGHAT and FQNNGV. The CDR3 runs 15 residues. The CDR3 is CASSSIPGGGTTAFF. CDR3 bases read: TGTGCCAGCAGCTCCATACCGGGGGGAGGGACTACT.

This clone was found many times. The CDR3 is cut off 3 residues early in the read; its end comes from the germline J gene. The genes are TRBV20-1 and TRBJ1-6, with D possibly being TRBD1 (6 bases). CDR3 length: 16 amino acids. V lost 6 bases and J 6 bases, leaving 21 bases between the germline ends. From germline, CDR1 is DFQATT and CDR2 SNEGSKA (reference sequence). Incomplete CDR3 DNA: TGCAGTGCACGATCGGGGCAGGGGATGGTTAATTCACCC. This codes for CSARSGQGMVNSP. The full CDR3 sequence reads CSARSGQGMVNSPLHF.

This clone has at least ten counts. The part of the CDR3 DNA that was read is TGTGCCAGCAGCTTAGAGCATCCCCCCTACAATGAG. Translating gives CASSLEHPPYNE. The entire CDR3 is CASSLEHPPYNEQFF. This rearrangement joins TRBV7-9 to TRBJ2-1; D is unclear. The read terminates 3 residues ahead of where the CDR3 ends, so the germline J gene completes it. The V and J ends lost 1 base and 2 bases respectively, with 9 bases between them. There are 15 residues in the CDR3. The germline gives CDR1 SEHNR, CDR2 FQNEAQ (reference sequence).

The table lists this clone with many counts. The read terminates 3 residues ahead of where the CDR3 ends, so the germline J gene completes it. The rearrangement uses TRBV7-9 and TRBJ2-3; D is possibly TRBD1 (5 bases). V was trimmed by 5 bases and J by 3 bases, leaving 15 bases between them. Germline V gives CDR1 SEHNR, CDR2 FQNEAQ (reference sequence). The CDR3 runs 15 residues. CDR3 amino acids: CASSPVGAETDTQYF. The CDR3 bases that were read are TGTGCCAGCAGCCCCGTAGGGGCAGAAACAGATACG.

This clone has a handful of counts. The read ends 3 residues early relative to the CDR3; the germline J gene fills the gap. V and J are TRBV6-1 and TRBJ2-5, with D possibly being TRBD2 (6 bases). Germline V gene sequence: CDR1 MNHNS, CDR2 SASEGT. Trimming cost V 3 bases and J 4 bases, with 9 bases left between them. The CDR3 has 13 amino acids. The sequenced CDR3 bases are TGTGCCAGCAGTGAGCGGAGGGGAGAGACC. It yields the protein CASSERRGET. The entire CDR3 reads CASSERRGETQYF.

This clone occurred a few times. The CDR3 sequence: CATTGLAGGLGIGELFF. Incomplete CDR3 DNA: TGTGCCACAACGGGACTAGCGGGGGGGCTAGGCATCGGGGAG. The chain uses TRBV2 and TRBJ2-2, with TRBD2 matching over 16 bases. The read falls 3 residues short of the CDR3 end, and the missing part is taken from the germline J gene. The CDR3 length is 17 residues. Germline CDR1 reads SNHLY; CDR2 reads FYNNEI. V lost 10 bases and J lost 7; bases outside the gene matches: 12.

A note on this clone: The read is 3 residues too short to cover the CDR3 end, so that end is filled in from the germline J gene. V gene TRBV18 combines with J gene TRBJ2-7, with 11 bases lining up with TRBD2. This CDR3 has 17 residues. V shed 2 bases, J shed 2 bases, and the junction held 8 bases outside the gene matches. Germline V gene lookup returns CDR1 KGHSH and CDR2 LQKENI. CDR3 DNA (partial): TGTGCCAGCTCACCAGTACTAGCGGGGGAGCGCCCCTACGAG. It encodes CASSPVLAGERPYE. The whole CDR3 is CASSPVLAGERPYEQYF.

This clone was detected many times. With the read ending 3 residues before the CDR3 end, the germline J gene is used to fill in that end. V gene TRBV2 combines with J gene TRBJ2-5, with 10 bases lining up with TRBD1. Germline V gives CDR1 SNHLY, CDR2 FYNNEI. The junction had 10 bases not matched to a gene; V was cut back by 8 bases and J by 1 base. The CDR3 is made up of 16 amino acids. The part of the CDR3 DNA that was read is TGTGCCAGCTCCAAAGGGGGACAGGGGCCCCAAGAGACC. This translates into CASSKGGQGPQET. In full, the CDR3 is CASSKGGQGPQETQYF. Based on the CDR3 plus reference TRBV2 and TRBJ2-5, the full variable domain is EPEVTQTPSHQVTQMGQEVILRCVPISNHLYFYWYRQILGQKVEFLVSFYNNEISEKSEIFDDQFSVERPDGSNFTLKIRSTKLEDSAMYFCASSKGGQGPQETQYFGPGTRLLVL.

A remark on this clone: With the read ending 3 residues before the CDR3 end, the germline J gene is used to fill in that end. V gene TRBV30 combines with J gene TRBJ1-3, with 8 bases that match TRBD1. This CDR3 has 16 amino acids. Unmatched junction bases numbered 5, after V lost 0 bases and J lost 1 base. The germline CDR1 and CDR2 sequences are GTSNPN and SVGIG (reference sequence). CDR3 protein: CAWSVPTGGSGNTIYF. The CDR3 DNA, read in part, is TGTGCCTGGAGTGTCCCCACAGGGGGGTCTGGAAACACC.

This clone was detected ten times or more. The CDR3 is cut off 3 residues early in the read; its end comes from the germline J gene. The chain links TRBV4-2 to TRBJ1-1; D is unclear. The germline CDR1 and CDR2 sequences are LGHNA and YNFKEQ. V was clipped by 3 bases and J by 1 base, with 6 bases between them. The CDR3 is 13 amino acids. Partial CDR3 DNA: TGTGCCAGCAGCCATGCAGAGAACACTGAA. This translates into CASSHAENTE. The whole CDR3 protein is CASSHAENTEAFF.

This clone was seen at least ten times. The read finishes 3 residues shy of the CDR3 end, and the germline J gene is used to complete it. The chain joins TRBV14 to TRBJ2-1, with TRBD1 as a possible D gene (6 bases). From germline, CDR1 is SGHDN and CDR2 FVKESK. V was pared by 3 bases and J by 4 bases, with 19 bases between. The CDR3 extends over 17 amino acids. The part of the CDR3 DNA that was read is TGTGCCAGCAGCCACGGTGGGGCTGGACAGTATTACAATGAG. Protein product: CASSHGGAGQYYNE. The complete CDR3 sequence is CASSHGGAGQYYNEQFF.